Listed below are T cell receptor beta chains from one sample, sequenced in a study of beta chain features in type 1 diabetes. The repertoire was sequenced with immunoSEQ multiplex PCR; TCRdb's copy has only in-frame clones and lacks some. The profile shows 300,000 to 350,000 clones, about a tenth of them singletons. The material sequenced was central memory CD4+ T cells from blood. All receptors come from a man between 25 and 39 years old with type 1 diabetes. The CDR3 runs from the conserved cysteine through the conserved F or W. The D gene is left open where the match is weak. Some rows mark clone size as missing; the rest say once, few, many or name a class of expanded clone.

TRBJ2-2 | TRBV7-2 | few | - | TGTGCCAGCAGCTTAGTCCAGGGGGGCACCGGGGAGCTGTTTTTT | CASSLVQGGTGELFF
TRBJ1-5 | TRBV4-1 | few | - | TGCGCCAGCAGCCAAGCCCTCAGGGGAGGACAGCCCCAGCATTTT | CASSQALRGGQPQHF
TRBJ2-5 | TRBV7-2 | few | TRBD2 | TGTGCCAGCAGCCCATCGTCAGCGGGGGGGCGAGAGACCCAGTACTTC | CASSPSSAGGRETQYF
TRBJ1-1 | TRBV20-1 | - | - | TGCAGTGCTAAGGGCAGGCCTGAAGCTTTCTTT | CSAKGRPEAFF
TRBJ2-3 | TRBV18 | - | - | TGTGCCAGCTCACTACCAGGGGAGGATACGCAGTATTTT | CASSLPGEDTQYF
TRBJ2-5 | TRBV7-2 | - | - | TGTGCCAGCAGCTTAATAGCCGAGACCCAGTACTTC | CASSLIAETQYF
TRBJ2-3 | TRBV2 | few | - | TGTGCCAGCACCCCGCCCAAGGGGGGAACAGATACGCAGTATTTT | CASTPPKGGTDTQYF
TRBJ2-6 | TRBV4-3 | - | - | TGCGCCAGCAGCCAAGTTTTCAGCCTCTCTGGGGCCAACGTCCTGACTTTC | CASSQVFSLSGANVLTF
TRBJ2-1 | TRBV18 | many | TRBD2 | TGTGCCAGCTCACGAAGCGGGGGGGCAGATGAGCAGTTCTTC | CASSRSGGADEQFF
TRBJ1-1 | TRBV6-5 | few | TRBD1 | TGTGCCAGCAGTTCAACGACAGGGACCGGCACTGAAGCTTTCTTT | CASSSTTGTGTEAFF
TRBJ2-7 | TRBV6-1 | - | TRBD1 | TGTGCCAGCAGTGTAACAGGGGACGAGCAGTACTTC | CASSVTGDEQYF
TRBJ1-4 | TRBV5-1 | - | TRBD1 | TGCGCCAGCAGCTTGGCCCCAGGGGGCGGCAATGAAAAACTGTTTTTT | CASSLAPGGGNEKLFF
TRBJ1-1 | TRBV30 | few | - | TGTGCCTGGAGGGGGCGGAGAGACACTGAAGCTTTCTTT | CAWRGRRDTEAFF
TRBJ1-1 | TRBV30 | - | - | TGTGCCTGGAACGAAGGACGCCGGCGTAGTTTCTTT | CAWNEGRRRSFF